This TCR beta chain comes out of a study of PD-1 blockade in classical Hodgkin lymphoma. Study-wide findings and caveats: Newly diagnosed patients and complete responders had comparable diversity at baseline.

Time point reported: cycle 4 day 1 (C4D1), after less than 7 weeks of nivolumab. Patients all relapsed after autologous stem cell transplantation, and there was variation in brentuximab vedotin exposure. Turning to this clone: Its target is unknown.

Some clones are missing from TCRdb's copy, which holds only in-frame ones; the method was immunoSEQ multiplex PCR. The sample shows 100,000 or so clones, about 93% of them seen only once. In germline, CDR1 is SNHLY, CDR2 FYNNEI. J was trimmed by 10 bases and V by 6 bases; bases with no gene match: 24. The CDR3 contains 20 residues. The genes are TRBV2 and TRBJ2-1; 13 bases map to TRBD2. This specimen consisted of peripheral blood mononuclear cells (PBMCs), obtained before the fourth cycle of nivolumab. This receptor was obtained from a human donor with classical Hodgkin lymphoma. CDR3 protein: CASRGGLAGDSSVWATEQFF. The CDR3 coding sequence is TGTGCCAGCAGGGGCGGACTAGCGGGAGATTCTAGTGTTTGGGCAACAGAGCAGTTCTTC.